This T cell receptor (beta chain) was captured in a study of identical twins. The CDR3 contains 15 residues. The V gene's germline CDR1 is SEHNR and CDR2 FQNEAQ (reference sequence). Trimming left V 0 bases short and J 2 bases short, with 11 bases between. As for this clonotype: Its antigen is not known.

Study observations and caveats: Twin-shared out-of-frame alpha sequences showed excess low generation probability.

TCRdb fed the 5' RACE reads into MiXCR, producing one record per CDR3 protein. The sample holds 550,000 to 800,000 distinct CDR3 sequences, about 7.6% seen once. These data also formed part of another study, on yellow fever vaccine responses in identical twins.

This receptor was taken from a woman aged 18-29 years in good health. Sequenced material: PBMCs. The chain uses TRBV7-9 and TRBJ2-7; TRBD1 or TRBD2 may be the D gene (5 bases each). CDR3 DNA sequence: TGTGCCAGCAGCTTAGCCGGGACGGCCACCTACGAGCAGTACTTC. Protein sequence: CASSLAGTATYEQYF. Full variable domain (missing parts from reference TRBV7-9 and TRBJ2-7): DTGVSQNPRHKITKRGQNVTFRCDPISEHNRLYWYRQTLGQGPEFLTYFQNEAQLEKSRLLSDRFSAERPKGSFSTLEIQRTEQGDSAMYLCASSLAGTATYEQYFGPGTRLTVT.